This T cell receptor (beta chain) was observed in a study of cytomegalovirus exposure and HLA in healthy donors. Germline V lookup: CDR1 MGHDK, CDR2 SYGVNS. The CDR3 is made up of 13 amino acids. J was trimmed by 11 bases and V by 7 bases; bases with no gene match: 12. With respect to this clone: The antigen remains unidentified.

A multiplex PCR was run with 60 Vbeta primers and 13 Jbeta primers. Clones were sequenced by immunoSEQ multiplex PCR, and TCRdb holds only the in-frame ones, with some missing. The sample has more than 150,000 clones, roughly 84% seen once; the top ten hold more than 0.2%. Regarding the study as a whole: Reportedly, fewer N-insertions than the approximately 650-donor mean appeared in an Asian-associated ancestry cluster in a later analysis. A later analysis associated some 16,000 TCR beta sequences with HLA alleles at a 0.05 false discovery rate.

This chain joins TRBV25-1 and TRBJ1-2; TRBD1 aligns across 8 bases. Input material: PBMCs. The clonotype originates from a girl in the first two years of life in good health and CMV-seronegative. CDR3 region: CASTTSEDRAYTF. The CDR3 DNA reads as TGTGCCAGCACCACCTCCGAGGACAGGGCTTACACCTTC.